This T cell receptor beta chain was sequenced in a study of OX40 agonist ivuxolimab in advanced cancers. Study at large: Patients received the agonistic anti-OX40 (CD134) antibody ivuxolimab.

V was clipped by 7 bases and J by 8 bases, with 23 bases between them. Germline-derived CDR1 and CDR2 are SEHNR and FQNEAQ (reference sequence). The CDR3 runs to 16 residues. Produced via immunoSEQ multiplex PCR; TCRdb's table is partial and in-frame only. The sample has fewer than 85,000 clones; 80% to 85% are singletons. The V call is TRBV7-9, the J call TRBJ1-4; D not resolved. Sequencing used CD4+ or CD8+ T cells sorted from blood, obtained in a trial of the OX40 agonist ivuxolimab. The sequence came from an adult with an advanced solid tumor such as melanoma, head and neck, liver or kidney cancer. The CDR3 reads CASNHALWGTEEKLFF. The CDR3 DNA follows: TGTGCCAGCAACCATGCCCTGTGGGGAACTGAGGAAAAACTGTTTTTT.